This TCR beta chain emerged from a study of shared clonotypes between healthy human individuals. CD8 cells regarded as naive lacked CD45RO, were positively chosen for CCR7, and omitted terminally differentiated effector memory CD45RA+ cells. Study results and limitations: Between a handful of donors, naive CD4 clonotypes were shared at a level of around 4.8%. What limited the represented genetic and exposure-history diversity was the small number of donors. Among non-shared clonotypes, generation probabilities were lower than among those shared by all four donors.

This CDR3 comprises 16 residues. V was trimmed by 0 bases and J by 0 bases, leaving 11 bases between them. Germline CDR1 reads SGHRS; CDR2 reads YFSETQ. As to this clone: Its antigen is not known.

This table comes from immunoSEQ multiplex PCR, and its TCRdb copy is limited to in-frame clones, with some not included. The sample holds roughly 600,000 clones, roughly 98% seen once. Sequenced material: naive CD8+ T cells sorted from blood. The clonotype originates from a man aged 25-45 years in good health. V is TRBV5-1 and J is TRBJ2-3; D not certain. CDR3 sequence: CASSLGVVRSTDTQYF. The CDR3 bases are TGCGCCAGCAGCTTGGGAGTTGTCAGGAGCACAGATACGCAGTATTTT.